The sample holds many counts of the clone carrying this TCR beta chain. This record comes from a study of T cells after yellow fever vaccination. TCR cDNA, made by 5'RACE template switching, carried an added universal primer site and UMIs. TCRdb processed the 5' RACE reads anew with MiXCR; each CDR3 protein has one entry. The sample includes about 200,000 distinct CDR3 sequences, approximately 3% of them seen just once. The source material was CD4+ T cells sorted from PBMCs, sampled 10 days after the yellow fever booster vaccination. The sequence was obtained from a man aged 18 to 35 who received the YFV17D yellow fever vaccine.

The CDR3, as DNA: TGCAGTGCCGAATCCAGGGGGTCTAGGGAAAAACTGTTTTTT. Its translation: CSAESRGSREKLFF. The V and J genes are TRBV20-1 and TRBJ1-4, with 7 bases that match TRBD1. The trim removed 6 bases at V and 8 bases at J, leaving 12 bases unmatched. Per the germline V gene, CDR1 is DFQATT and CDR2 is SNEGSKA (reference sequence). This CDR3 region has 14 residues.